A single sample gave rise to the 17 T cell receptor beta chains below, sequenced in a study of blood T cell repertoires in COVID-19. Data came from immunoSEQ multiplex PCR; TCRdb stores just in-frame clones and leaves some out. The data hold about 330,000 clones, with 85% to 90% observed a single time. The sequencing sample was made of PBMCs or T cells enriched from blood (not recorded which). The receptor set was obtained from a woman between 18 and 29 years old who had recovered from COVID-19.

The V gene is TRBV7-9, the J gene TRBJ1-1, with D unresolved. The CDR3 is made up of 14 amino acids. Between the trimmed V and J ends, which lost 5 bases and 4 bases, there was a span of 14 bases. The germline gives CDR1 SEHNR, CDR2 FQNEAQ (reference sequence). The DNA for the CDR3 is TGTGCCAGCAGCCTGGATGAGGGCTCCACTGAAGCTTTCTTT. This sequence encodes CASSLDEGSTEAFF.

V gene TRBV5-1 combines with J gene TRBJ1-2; 7 bases align to TRBD1. Trimming took 0 bases from V and 5 from J; bases not matched to a gene: 7. The CDR3 contains 15 residues. CDR1 and CDR2 from the germline V gene are SGHRS and YFSETQ. The CDR3 reads CASSLAATGNYGYTF. CDR3 nucleotide sequence: TGCGCCAGCAGCTTGGCCGCGACAGGGAATTATGGCTACACCTTC.

The V gene is TRBV9, the J gene TRBJ2-7; 7 bases agree with TRBD1. Germline V lookup: CDR1 SGDLS, CDR2 YYNGEE. The CDR3 consists of 13 residues. V dropped 0 bases and J dropped 7; count of bases not matched to a gene: 4. DNA for the CDR3: TGTGCCAGCAGCGTAGTGCAGGGGGAAGAGCAGTACTTC. Its protein is CASSVVQGEEQYF.

This chain joins TRBV3-1 (or the pseudogene TRBV3-2) and TRBJ1-3; TRBD1 is a possible D gene (5 bases). The germline V and J ends were trimmed by 0 bases and 2 bases, with 8 bases remaining between them. Germline assignment: CDR1 LGHDT and CDR2 YNNKEL (reference sequence). The CDR3 extends over 15 amino acids. The CDR3 nucleotides are TGTGCCAGCAGCCAAGACTCAGGGACTGGAAACACCATATATTTT. Protein product: CASSQDSGTGNTIYF.

This clone was observed a single time. The rearrangement links TRBV6-4 to TRBJ2-2, with D possibly matching TRBD1 (7 bases). Trimming removed 5 bases at V and 6 bases at J, with 16 bases between. The CDR3 contains 15 residues. The germline V gene has CDR1 MRHNA and CDR2 SNTAGT. The CDR3 loop is CASSFSQGEAGELFF. CDR3 bases: TGTGCCAGCAGTTTCAGCCAGGGGGAGGCCGGGGAGCTGTTTTTT.

The chain couples TRBV6-4 to TRBJ1-2, with 7 bases identical to TRBD1. Germline-derived CDR1 and CDR2 are MRHNA and SNTAGT. The CDR3 has 15 amino acids. Trimming cost V 6 bases and J 4 bases; bases outside gene matches: 11. CDR3 sequence (DNA): TGTGCCAGCAGCCCCGACGGGACAGCGTTCTATGGCTACACCTTC. It yields the protein CASSPDGTAFYGYTF.

This sequence joins TRBV19 and TRBJ2-5, with D perhaps TRBD1 (5 bases). CDR1 is LNHDA, CDR2 SQIVND, per germline (reference sequence). V shed 3 bases and J shed 4 bases, with 15 bases lying between them. CDR3 length: 15 amino acids. The CDR3 DNA follows: TGTGCCAGTAGTATTCGGACACTGGTTGGAGAGACCCAGTACTTC. Its translation: CASSIRTLVGETQYF.

Turning to this clone: Other DNA sequences from this sample encode an identical CDR3 as well. The chain links TRBV9 to TRBJ2-2; D may be TRBD1 (6 bases). The CDR3 extends over 14 amino acids. V lost 0 bases to trimming and J lost 4 bases, with 7 bases between them. CDR1 and CDR2 from the germline V gene are SGDLS and YYNGEE. Written as DNA, the CDR3 is TGTGCCAGCAGCGTAGGAGGGGGCACCGGGGAGCTGTTTTTT. It yields the protein CASSVGGGTGELFF.

The V call is TRBV6-5, the J call TRBJ2-2; 9 nucleotides match TRBD2. Looked up from germline, CDR1 is MNHEY and CDR2 is SVGAGI. CDR3 length equals 15 residues. V lost 6 bases, J lost 8 bases, and 10 bases stayed unmatched. The CDR3 region is CASRKREAGAGELFF. The DNA for the CDR3 is TGTGCCAGCAGAAAGCGGGAGGCGGGAGCGGGGGAGCTGTTTTTT.

This clone was seen once. The chain recombines TRBV14 with TRBJ2-7, with unresolved D. CDR1 and CDR2 (germline): SGHDN, FVKESK. Trimming removed 1 base at V and 3 bases at J, with 7 bases between. The CDR3 consists of 13 residues. CDR3 coding DNA: TGTGCCAGCAGCCAAGGCCCTATCTACGAGCAGTACTTC. It translates to CASSQGPIYEQYF.

The V gene is TRBV28, the J gene TRBJ2-7; D remains unclear. The V gene lost 5 bases and the J gene lost 5 bases, with 16 bases spanning the gap. The CDR3 spans 14 residues. Germline V gene data show CDR1 as MDHEN and CDR2 as SYDVKM. The CDR3 is CASSPPEVSNEQYF. The CDR3 DNA is TGTGCCAGCAGTCCCCCAGAGGTATCCAACGAGCAGTACTTC.

In nucleotides, the CDR3 is TGTGCTAGTGGTTTGGTACAGGGGGCCGAGACCCAGTACTTC. Translating gives CASGLVQGAETQYF. The V call is TRBV12-5, the J call TRBJ2-5, with 9 bases identical to TRBD1. Germline V CDR1 and CDR2: LGHNT, FRNRAP. The CDR3 loop spans 14 amino acids. J was trimmed by 5 bases and V by 0 bases; bases with no gene match: 1.

The genes are TRBV9 and TRBJ2-7; the match to TRBD1 covers 8 bases. CDR1 and CDR2 (germline): SGDLS, YYNGEE. The V segment lost 4 bases and the J segment 5 bases; nucleotides outside the gene matches: 14. This CDR3 comprises 16 residues. This CDR3 reads CASSLSVGTGSHEQYF. The CDR3 nucleotides are TGTGCCAGCAGCCTATCCGTCGGGACAGGTTCCCACGAGCAGTACTTC.

This clone was counted once. This chain connects TRBV3-1 (or the pseudogene TRBV3-2) to TRBJ1-6, with 7 bases aligning to TRBD1. Germline CDR1 is LGHDT and CDR2 is YNNKEL (reference sequence). Trimming at V came to 4 bases and at J to 8 bases, leaving 14 bases not matched to a gene. The CDR3 spans 17 residues. CDR3 amino acids: CASSLDRDFQGDSPLHF. Here the CDR3 DNA reads TGTGCCAGCAGCCTCGACCGGGACTTCCAGGGGGATTCACCCCTCCACTTT.

This chain uses TRBV5-1 with TRBJ2-1; TRBD2 aligns across 9 bases. The CDR3 has 13 residues. With V trimmed by 9 bases and J by 4 bases, 5 bases remained unmatched. Germline CDR1 is SGHRS and CDR2 is YFSETQ. The CDR3 DNA is TGCGCCACCTCGACTAGCGGATACAATGAGCAGTTCTTC. Translated: CATSTSGYNEQFF.

The chain combines TRBV14 with TRBJ1-2; D is possibly TRBD1 (6 bases). Germline lookup yields CDR1 SGHDN and CDR2 FVKESK. The V gene lost 0 bases and the J gene lost 7 bases, with 9 bases spanning the gap. The CDR3 sequence is 13 residues long. The CDR3 nucleotides read TGTGCCAGCAGCCAAGATTGGGGGCCTGGCTACACCTTC. Protein: CASSQDWGPGYTF.

V gene TRBV13 combines with J gene TRBJ1-1; D remains unclear. CDR3 length: 13 residues. Trimming left V 1 base short and J 4 bases short, with 7 bases between. Per germline, CDR1 PRHDT and CDR2 FYEKMQ (reference sequence). For the CDR3, the DNA is TGTGCCAGCAGCTTAGTGGAGGGCACTGAAGCTTTCTTT. Its protein product is CASSLVEGTEAFF.